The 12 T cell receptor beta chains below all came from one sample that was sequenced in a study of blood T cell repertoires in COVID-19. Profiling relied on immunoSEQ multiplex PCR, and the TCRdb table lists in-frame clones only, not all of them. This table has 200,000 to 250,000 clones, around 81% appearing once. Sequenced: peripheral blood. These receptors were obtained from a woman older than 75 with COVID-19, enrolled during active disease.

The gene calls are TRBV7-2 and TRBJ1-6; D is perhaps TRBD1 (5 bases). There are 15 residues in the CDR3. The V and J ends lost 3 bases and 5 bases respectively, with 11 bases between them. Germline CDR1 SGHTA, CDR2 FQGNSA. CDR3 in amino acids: CASSLLGANNSPLHF. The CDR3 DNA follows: TGTGCCAGCAGCTTGTTAGGGGCCAATAATTCACCCCTCCACTTT.

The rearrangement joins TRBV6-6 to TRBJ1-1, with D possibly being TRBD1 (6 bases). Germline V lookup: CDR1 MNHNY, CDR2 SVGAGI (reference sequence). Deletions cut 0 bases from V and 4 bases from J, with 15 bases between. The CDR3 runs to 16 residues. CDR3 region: CASSYSLQGPGTEAFF. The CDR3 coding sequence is TGTGCCAGCAGTTACTCCCTCCAGGGGCCGGGCACTGAAGCTTTCTTT.

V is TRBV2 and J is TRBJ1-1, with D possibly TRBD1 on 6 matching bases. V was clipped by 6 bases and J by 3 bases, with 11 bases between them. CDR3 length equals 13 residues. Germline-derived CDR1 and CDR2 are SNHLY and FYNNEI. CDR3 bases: TGTGCCAGCAGAGTGCAGGGGTACACTGAAGCTTTCTTT. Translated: CASRVQGYTEAFF.

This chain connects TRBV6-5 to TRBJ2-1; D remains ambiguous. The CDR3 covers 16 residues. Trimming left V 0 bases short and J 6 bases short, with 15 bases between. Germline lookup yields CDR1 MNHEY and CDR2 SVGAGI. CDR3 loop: CASSYSAGTIGNEQFF. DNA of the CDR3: TGTGCCAGCAGTTACTCTGCAGGTACGATCGGCAATGAGCAGTTCTTC.

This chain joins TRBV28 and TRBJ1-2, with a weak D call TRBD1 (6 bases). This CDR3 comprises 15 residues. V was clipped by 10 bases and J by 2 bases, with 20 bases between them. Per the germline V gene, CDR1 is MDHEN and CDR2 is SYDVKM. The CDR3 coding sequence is TGTGCCACTGCTGAGAACGGGGGGCTGAACTATGGCTACACCTTC. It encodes CATAENGGLNYGYTF.

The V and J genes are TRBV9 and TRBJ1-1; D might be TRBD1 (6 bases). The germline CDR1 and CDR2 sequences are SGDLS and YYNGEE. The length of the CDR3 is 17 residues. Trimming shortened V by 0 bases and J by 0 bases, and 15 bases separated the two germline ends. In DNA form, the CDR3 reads TGTGCCAGCAGCGTAGTACAGGGCACGACTCTGAACACTGAAGCTTTCTTT. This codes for CASSVVQGTTLNTEAFF.

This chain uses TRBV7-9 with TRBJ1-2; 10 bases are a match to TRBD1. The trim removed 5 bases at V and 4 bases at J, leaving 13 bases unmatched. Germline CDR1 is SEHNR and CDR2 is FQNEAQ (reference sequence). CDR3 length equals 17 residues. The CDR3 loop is CASSPPAPGTGVYGYTF. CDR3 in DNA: TGTGCCAGCAGCCCGCCTGCCCCCGGGACAGGGGTCTATGGCTACACCTTC.

For the CDR3, the DNA is TGTGCCACCCCCCCGGGACAGGGTTTTGTTTTCACTGAAGCTTTCTTT. Its protein is CATPPGQGFVFTEAFF. This chain links TRBV28 with TRBJ1-1, with 9 bases lining up with TRBD1. Per the germline V gene, CDR1 is MDHEN and CDR2 is SYDVKM. This CDR3 region has 16 residues. The junction had 16 bases not matched to a gene; V was cut back by 10 bases and J by 4 bases.

For the CDR3, the DNA is TGTGCCAGCAGCTTAATCGTTATGAACACCGGGGAGCTGTTTTTT. Translation gives CASSLIVMNTGELFF. This chain links TRBV7-2 with TRBJ2-2; no clear D. This CDR3 region has 15 residues. V was trimmed by 2 bases and J by 1 base, leaving 8 bases between them. Germline CDR1 and CDR2: SGHTA and FQGNSA.

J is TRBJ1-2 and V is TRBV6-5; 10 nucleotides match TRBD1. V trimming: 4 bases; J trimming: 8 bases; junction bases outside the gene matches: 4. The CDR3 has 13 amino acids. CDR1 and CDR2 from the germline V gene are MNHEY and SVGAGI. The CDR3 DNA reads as TGTGCCAGCAGTTCCGGGACAGGGGTCGGCTACACCTTC. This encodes CASSSGTGVGYTF.

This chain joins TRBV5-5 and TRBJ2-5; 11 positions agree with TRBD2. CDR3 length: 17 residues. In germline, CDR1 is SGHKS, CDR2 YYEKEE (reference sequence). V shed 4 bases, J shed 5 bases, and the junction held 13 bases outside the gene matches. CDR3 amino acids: CASSQRTSGGGRETQYF. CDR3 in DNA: TGTGCCAGCAGCCAACGCACTAGCGGGGGAGGTAGGGAGACCCAGTACTTC.

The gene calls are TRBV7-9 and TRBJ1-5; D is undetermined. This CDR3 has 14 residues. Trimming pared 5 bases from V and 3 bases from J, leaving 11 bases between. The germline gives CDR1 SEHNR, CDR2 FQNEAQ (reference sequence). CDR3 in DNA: TGTGCCAGCAGCGCCGGGTCCCTCAATCAGCCCCAGCATTTT. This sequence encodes CASSAGSLNQPQHF.